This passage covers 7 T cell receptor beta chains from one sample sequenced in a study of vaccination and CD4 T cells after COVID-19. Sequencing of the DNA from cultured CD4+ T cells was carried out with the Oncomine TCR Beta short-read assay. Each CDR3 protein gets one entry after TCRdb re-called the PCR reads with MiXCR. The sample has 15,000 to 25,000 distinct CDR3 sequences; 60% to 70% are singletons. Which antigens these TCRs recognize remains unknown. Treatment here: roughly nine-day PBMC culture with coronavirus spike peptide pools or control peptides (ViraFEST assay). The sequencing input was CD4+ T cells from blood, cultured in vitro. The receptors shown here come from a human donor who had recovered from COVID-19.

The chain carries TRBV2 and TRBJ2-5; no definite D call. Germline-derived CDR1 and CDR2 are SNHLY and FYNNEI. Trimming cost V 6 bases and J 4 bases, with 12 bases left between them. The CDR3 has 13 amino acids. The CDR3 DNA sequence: TGTGCCAGCAGCTTCTGGGTCCGAGAGACCCAGTACTTC. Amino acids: CASSFWVRETQYF.

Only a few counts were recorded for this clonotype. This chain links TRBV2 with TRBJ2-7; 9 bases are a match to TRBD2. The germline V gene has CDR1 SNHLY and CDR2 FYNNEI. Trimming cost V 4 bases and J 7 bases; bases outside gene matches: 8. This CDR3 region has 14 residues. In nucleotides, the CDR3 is TGTGCCAGCAGTGTAGAAAGGCTAGCGGGAGAGCAGTACTTC. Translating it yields CASSVERLAGEQYF.

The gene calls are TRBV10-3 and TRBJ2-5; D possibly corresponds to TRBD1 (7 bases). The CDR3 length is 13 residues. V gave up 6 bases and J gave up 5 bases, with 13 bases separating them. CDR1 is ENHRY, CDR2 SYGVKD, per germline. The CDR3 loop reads CAISSTGRETQYF. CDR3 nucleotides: TGTGCCATCAGCTCGACAGGGAGGGAGACCCAGTACTTC.

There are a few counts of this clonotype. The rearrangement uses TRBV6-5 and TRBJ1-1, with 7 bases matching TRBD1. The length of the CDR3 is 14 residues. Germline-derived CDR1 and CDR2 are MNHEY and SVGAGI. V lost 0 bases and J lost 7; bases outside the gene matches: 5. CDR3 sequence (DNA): TGTGCCAGCAGTTACTCTTACCGGGACAGTGAAGCTTTCTTT. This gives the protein CASSYSYRDSEAFF.

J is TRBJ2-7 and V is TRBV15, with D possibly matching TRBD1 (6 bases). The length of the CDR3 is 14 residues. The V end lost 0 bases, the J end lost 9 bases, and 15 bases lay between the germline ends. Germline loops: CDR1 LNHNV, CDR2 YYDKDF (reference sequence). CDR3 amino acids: CATSRDQGPDGQYF. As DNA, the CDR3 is TGTGCCACCAGCAGAGATCAGGGGCCCGACGGGCAGTACTTC.

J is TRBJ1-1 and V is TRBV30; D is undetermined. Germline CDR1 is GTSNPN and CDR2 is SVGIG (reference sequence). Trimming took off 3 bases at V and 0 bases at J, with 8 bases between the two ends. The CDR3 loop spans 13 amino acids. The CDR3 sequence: CAWRRFMNTEAFF. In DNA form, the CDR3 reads TGTGCCTGGAGGCGGTTTATGAACACTGAAGCTTTCTTT.

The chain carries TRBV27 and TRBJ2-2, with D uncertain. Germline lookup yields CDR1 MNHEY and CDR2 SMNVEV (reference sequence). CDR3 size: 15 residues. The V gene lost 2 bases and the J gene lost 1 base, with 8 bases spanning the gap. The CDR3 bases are TGTGCCAGCAGTTTAAACAGCCTGAACACCGGGGAGCTGTTTTTT. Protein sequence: CASSLNSLNTGELFF.